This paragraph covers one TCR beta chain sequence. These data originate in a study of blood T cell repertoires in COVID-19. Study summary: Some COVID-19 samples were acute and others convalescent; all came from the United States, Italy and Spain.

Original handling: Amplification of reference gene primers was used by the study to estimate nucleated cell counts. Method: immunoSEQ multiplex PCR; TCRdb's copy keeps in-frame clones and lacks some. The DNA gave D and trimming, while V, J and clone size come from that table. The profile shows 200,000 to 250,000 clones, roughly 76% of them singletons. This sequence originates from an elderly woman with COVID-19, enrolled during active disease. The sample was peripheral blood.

This chain's CDR3 is CASSPIGGISYEQYF. The CDR3 region has the DNA TGTGCCAGCAGCCCCATAGGGGGCATTTCCTACGAGCAGTACTTC. The chain links TRBV11-1 to TRBJ2-7; 7 bases are a match to TRBD1. V lost 5 bases, J lost 1 base, and 8 bases stayed unmatched. Germline assignment: CDR1 SGHAT and CDR2 FQDESV (reference sequence). The CDR3 length is 15 residues.